The 21 T cell receptor beta chains in this list originate from one sample, sequenced in a study of control samples from healthy donors and cancer patients. The data were produced by immunoSEQ multiplex PCR, yet TCRdb's version contains in-frame clones alone and is incomplete. The sample has 100,000 to 150,000 clones, 89% seen once. Material for sequencing was PBMCs. All receptors come from a man aged 50-59 years with head and neck cancer.

This clone was detected only once. The chain combines TRBV27 with TRBJ1-2; TRBD1 might be the D (5 bases). Germline V CDR1 and CDR2: MNHEY, SMNVEV (reference sequence). With 0 bases removed from V and 5 bases from J, the gap between germline ends came to 19 bases. The CDR3 sequence is 17 residues long. CDR3 residues: CASSLSFVGGDVYGYTF. CDR3 nucleotides: TGTGCCAGCAGTTTATCCTTCGTGGGGGGTGACGTTTATGGCTACACCTTC.

The chain joins TRBV5-1 to TRBJ2-7; D is uncertain. The CDR3 extends over 15 amino acids. Between the trimmed V and J ends, which lost 0 bases and 0 bases, there was a span of 10 bases. CDR1 and CDR2 from the germline V gene are SGHRS and YFSETQ. CDR3 in DNA: TGCGCCAGCAGCTTGGCGACCGGTAGCTCCTACGAGCAGTACTTC. It specifies CASSLATGSSYEQYF.

CDR3 sequence reads: CASSLLEGNYGYTF. In DNA, the CDR3 is TGTGCCAGCAGCTTATTGGAGGGGAATTATGGCTACACCTTC. The V and J genes are TRBV7-9 and TRBJ1-2; the D gene is possibly TRBD1 (5 bases). V was cut by 2 bases and J by 5 bases, with 12 bases left in between. There are 14 residues in the CDR3. Germline V gene lookup returns CDR1 SEHNR and CDR2 FQNEAQ (reference sequence).

The CDR3 nucleotides are TGTGCCAGCAGCTCGGGACTAGTAATTTACGAGCAGTACTTC. This encodes CASSSGLVIYEQYF. This chain links TRBV7-9 with TRBJ2-7, with 8 bases matching TRBD2. V was pared by 4 bases and J by 4 bases, with 6 bases of the junction left unmatched. The germline V gene has CDR1 SEHNR and CDR2 FQNEAQ (reference sequence). This CDR3 contains 14 residues.

The CDR3 DNA sequence: TGCGCCAGCAGTTCCTATGACAACTACAATGAGCAGTTCTTC. Translation gives CASSSYDNYNEQFF. V usage is TRBV10-1 and J usage is TRBJ2-1; D is undetermined. V was trimmed by 5 bases and J by 3 bases, leaving 11 bases between them. Germline loops: CDR1 WNHNN, CDR2 SYGVQD (reference sequence). This CDR3 is built from 14 residues.

V usage is TRBV11-2 and J usage is TRBJ2-3; TRBD2 matches at 8 bases. Germline V CDR1 and CDR2: SGHAT, FQNNGV. The ends lost 1 base at V and 6 bases at J; junction bases unmatched: 6. This CDR3 has 15 amino acids. Here the CDR3 DNA reads TGTGCCAGCAGCTTAGCGGGAGGGCCCGGGGATACGCAGTATTTT. This sequence encodes CASSLAGGPGDTQYF.

The chain is built from TRBV18 and TRBJ2-7; 9 bases agree with TRBD1. This CDR3 spans 14 amino acids. Germline lookup yields CDR1 KGHSH and CDR2 LQKENI. J lost 5 bases, V lost 1 base, and 3 bases had no gene match. CDR3 in amino acids: CASSPRDRDDEQYF. The DNA for the CDR3 is TGTGCCAGCTCACCACGGGACAGGGATGACGAGCAGTACTTC.

Note on this clone: The junction shows a germline mismatch at one end, possibly a read error. This chain connects TRBV3-1 (or the pseudogene TRBV3-2) to TRBJ1-3; 7 bases map to TRBD1. This CDR3 is built from 14 residues. Germline V CDR1 and CDR2: LGHDT, YNNKEL (reference sequence). CDR3 DNA sequence: TGTGCCGGCAGCCTCGCGGACAGGGGAAACACCATATATTTT. Residues: CAGSLADRGNTIYF.

The chain carries TRBV24-1 and TRBJ1-5; TRBD1 matches 7 bases. After removal of 4 bases from V and 2 bases from J, the junction contained 4 bases not matched to a gene. From germline, CDR1 is KGHDR and CDR2 SFDVKD. This CDR3 spans 15 amino acids. The CDR3 loop reads CATSEEGQGNQPQHF. CDR3 nucleotide sequence: TGTGCCACCAGTGAGGAAGGACAGGGCAATCAGCCCCAGCATTTT.

The chain uses TRBV5-1 and TRBJ1-2, with TRBD1 matching 7 bases. Germline V CDR1 and CDR2: SGHRS, YFSETQ. There are 17 residues in the CDR3. With 4 bases clipped from V and 7 bases from J, the junction kept 19 bases outside the gene matches. The DNA for the CDR3 is TGCGCCAGCAGCCCCCTTCTGGACAGGCTATCGGGCTCTGGCTACACCTTC. It codes for CASSPLLDRLSGSGYTF.

This clone was counted once. The J gene is TRBJ2-1, the V gene TRBV9; unclear D gene. Trimming took 0 bases from V and 0 from J, leaving 10 bases between them. Germline V gene data show CDR1 as SGDLS and CDR2 as YYNGEE. The CDR3 has 16 residues. This chain's CDR3 is CASSVGGVGSYNEQFF. The CDR3 DNA reads TGTGCCAGCAGCGTAGGTGGGGTGGGCTCCTACAATGAGCAGTTCTTC.

The chain joins TRBV6-5 to TRBJ1-1, with D unclear. Germline CDR1 reads MNHEY; CDR2 reads SVGAGI. The CDR3 covers 13 residues. The V end lost 6 bases, the J end lost 1 base, and 9 bases lay between the germline ends. CDR3 region: CASSDLRNTEAFF. CDR3 sequence (DNA): TGTGCCAGCAGCGACTTGAGGAACACTGAAGCTTTCTTT.

The chain couples TRBV5-6 to TRBJ1-1; TRBD1 is a possible D gene (6 bases). The V gene lost 4 bases and the J gene lost 1 base, with 14 bases spanning the gap. The V gene's germline CDR1 is SGHDT and CDR2 YYEEEE. The CDR3 loop spans 15 amino acids. Written as DNA, the CDR3 is TGTGCCAGCAGCCCCTCAGGGGCAAGGAACACTGAAGCTTTCTTT. Translated: CASSPSGARNTEAFF.

This clone was recorded a few times. The genes are TRBV6-5 and TRBJ2-1, with D uncertain. The germline CDR1 and CDR2 sequences are MNHEY and SVGAGI. V was cut by 6 bases and J by 6 bases, with 9 bases left in between. This CDR3 is built from 12 residues. CDR3: CASSPKANEQFF. The CDR3 bases are TGTGCCAGCAGCCCAAAGGCCAATGAGCAGTTCTTC.

V and J are TRBV18 and TRBJ2-1; D remains unclear. Germline values: CDR1 KGHSH, CDR2 LQKENI. Trimming removed 5 bases from V and 1 base from J, with 12 bases in between. The length of the CDR3 is 15 residues. The DNA for the CDR3 is TGTGCCAGCTCATTAGGAACCTCTTCCTACAATGAGCAGTTCTTC. Translating gives CASSLGTSSYNEQFF.

To note about this clone: Other DNA variants within this sample encode the same CDR3. The genes are TRBV27 and TRBJ2-1, with D perhaps matching TRBD1 or TRBD2 (6 bases each). The germline V and J ends were trimmed by 6 bases and 7 bases, with 10 bases remaining between them. The CDR3 spans 12 residues. Germline lookup yields CDR1 MNHEY and CDR2 SMNVEV (reference sequence). DNA for the CDR3: TGTGCCAGCAGCCTAGGGGGGAATGAGCAGTTCTTC. Translating gives CASSLGGNEQFF.

This chain connects TRBV5-1 to TRBJ2-5, with 11 bases aligning to TRBD1. Germline values: CDR1 SGHRS, CDR2 YFSETQ. The ends lost 5 bases at V and 2 bases at J; junction bases unmatched: 14. CDR3 length equals 18 residues. Here the CDR3 DNA reads TGCGCCAGCAGGTCATTCGGGACAGGGGGAAGAGGGCAAGAGACCCAGTACTTC. It specifies CASRSFGTGGRGQETQYF.

The chain links TRBV11-1 to TRBJ2-1, with 10 bases aligning to TRBD1. This CDR3 region has 15 residues. The junction had 8 bases not matched to a gene; V was cut back by 5 bases and J by 7 bases. Germline values: CDR1 SGHAT, CDR2 FQDESV (reference sequence). The CDR3 sequence is CASSLRQGARNEQFF. CDR3 coding DNA: TGTGCCAGCAGCCTACGACAGGGGGCTCGTAATGAGCAGTTCTTC.

The genes are TRBV28 and TRBJ1-5; tentative D call: TRBD1 (6 bases). The V end lost 8 bases, the J end lost 3 bases, and 17 bases lay between the germline ends. CDR1 MDHEN and CDR2 SYDVKM come from the germline V gene. The CDR3 runs 15 residues. DNA of the CDR3: TGTGCCAGCTCGAACGGTGGGGGCCCCAATCAGCCCCAGCATTTT. As protein: CASSNGGGPNQPQHF.

This clone appeared a few times. The gene calls are TRBV30 and TRBJ2-7, with 7 bases fitting TRBD1. Germline V gene sequence: CDR1 GTSNPN, CDR2 SVGIG (reference sequence). V dropped 1 base and J dropped 2; count of bases not matched to a gene: 8. This CDR3 has 15 residues. CDR3 bases: TGTGCCTGGAGTGCTTATCGACAGGGTACCTACGAGCAGTACTTC. As protein: CAWSAYRQGTYEQYF.

This clone was picked up a small number of times. The chain carries TRBV13 and TRBJ2-1, with D possibly TRBD1 on 5 matching bases. This CDR3 contains 15 residues. Per germline, CDR1 PRHDT and CDR2 FYEKMQ (reference sequence). Trimming removed 2 bases at V and 0 bases at J, with 8 bases between. The CDR3 region has the DNA TGTGCCAGCAGCTTAAGGGGATACTCCTACAATGAGCAGTTCTTC. Its translation is CASSLRGYSYNEQFF.